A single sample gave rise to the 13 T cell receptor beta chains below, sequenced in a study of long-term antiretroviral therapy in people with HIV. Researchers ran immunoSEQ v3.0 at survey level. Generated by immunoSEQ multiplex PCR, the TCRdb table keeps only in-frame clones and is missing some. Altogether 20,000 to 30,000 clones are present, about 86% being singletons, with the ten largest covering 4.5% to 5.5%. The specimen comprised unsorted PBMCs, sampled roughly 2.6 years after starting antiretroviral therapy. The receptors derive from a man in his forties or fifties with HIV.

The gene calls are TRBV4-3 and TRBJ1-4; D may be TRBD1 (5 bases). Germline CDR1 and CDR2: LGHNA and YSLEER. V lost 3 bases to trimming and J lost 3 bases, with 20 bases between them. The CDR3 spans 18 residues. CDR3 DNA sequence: TGCGCCAGCAGCCAGAGGGAGGGACCCTACCCATCTAATGAAAAACTGTTTTTT. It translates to CASSQREGPYPSNEKLFF.

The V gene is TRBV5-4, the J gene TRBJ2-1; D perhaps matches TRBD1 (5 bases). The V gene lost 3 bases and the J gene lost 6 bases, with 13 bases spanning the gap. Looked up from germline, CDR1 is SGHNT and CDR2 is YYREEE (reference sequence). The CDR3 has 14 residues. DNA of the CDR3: TGTGCCAGCAGCTGGGGTAGGGGCGGCAATGAGCAGTTCTTC. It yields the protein CASSWGRGGNEQFF.

The CDR3 loop reads CASSMGQSEAFF. Written as DNA, the CDR3 is TGTGCCAGTAGTATGGGACAATCTGAAGCTTTCTTT. This chain joins TRBV19 and TRBJ1-1; possible D gene TRBD1, 6 bases. The V and J ends lost 3 bases and 6 bases respectively, with 8 bases between them. CDR3 length: 12 amino acids. Germline V lookup: CDR1 LNHDA, CDR2 SQIVND (reference sequence).

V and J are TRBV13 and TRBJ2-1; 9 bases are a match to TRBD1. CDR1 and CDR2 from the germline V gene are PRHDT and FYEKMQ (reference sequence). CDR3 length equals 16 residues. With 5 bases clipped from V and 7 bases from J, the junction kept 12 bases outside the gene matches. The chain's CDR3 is CASSPPRTGGVNEQFF. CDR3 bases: TGTGCCAGCAGCCCCCCACGTACAGGGGGCGTGAATGAGCAGTTCTTC.

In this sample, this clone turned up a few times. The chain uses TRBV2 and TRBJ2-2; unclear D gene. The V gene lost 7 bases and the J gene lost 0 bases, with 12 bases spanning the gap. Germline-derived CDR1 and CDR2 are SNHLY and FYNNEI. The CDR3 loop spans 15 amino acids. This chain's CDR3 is CASTSQTANTGELFF. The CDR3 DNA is TGTGCCAGCACCAGCCAAACTGCGAACACCGGGGAGCTGTTTTTT.

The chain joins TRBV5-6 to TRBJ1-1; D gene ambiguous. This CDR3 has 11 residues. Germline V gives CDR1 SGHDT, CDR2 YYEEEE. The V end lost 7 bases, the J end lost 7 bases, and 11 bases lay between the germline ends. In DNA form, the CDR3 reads TGTGCCAGCGGCGGGGAGTTTGAAGCTTTCTTT. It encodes CASGGEFEAFF.

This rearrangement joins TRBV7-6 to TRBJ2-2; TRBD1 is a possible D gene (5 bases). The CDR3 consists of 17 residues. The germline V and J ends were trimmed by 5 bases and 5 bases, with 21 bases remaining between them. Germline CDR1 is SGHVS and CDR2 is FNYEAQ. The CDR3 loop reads CASSPPMRNKGTGELFF. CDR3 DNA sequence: TGTGCCAGCAGCCCCCCCATGAGAAACAAGGGGACCGGGGAGCTGTTTTTT.

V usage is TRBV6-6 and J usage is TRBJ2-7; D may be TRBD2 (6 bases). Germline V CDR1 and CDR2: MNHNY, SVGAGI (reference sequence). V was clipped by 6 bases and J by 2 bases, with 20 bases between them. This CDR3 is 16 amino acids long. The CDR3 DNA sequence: TGTGCCAGCAGCCCCGCCCCCCACGGGGGAACCTACGAGCAGTACTTC. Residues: CASSPAPHGGTYEQYF.

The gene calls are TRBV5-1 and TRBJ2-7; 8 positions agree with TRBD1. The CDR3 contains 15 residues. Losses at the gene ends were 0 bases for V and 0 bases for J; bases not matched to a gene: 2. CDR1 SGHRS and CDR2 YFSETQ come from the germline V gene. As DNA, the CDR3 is TGCGCCAGCAGCTTGGGACAGGGGAGCTCCTACGAGCAGTACTTC. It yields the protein CASSLGQGSSYEQYF. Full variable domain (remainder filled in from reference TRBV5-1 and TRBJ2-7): KAGVTQTPRYLIKTRGQQVTLSCSPISGHRSVSWYQQTPGQGLQFLFEYFSETQRNKGNFPGRFSGRQFSNSRSEMNVSTLELGDSALYLCASSLGQGSSYEQYFGPGTRLTVT.

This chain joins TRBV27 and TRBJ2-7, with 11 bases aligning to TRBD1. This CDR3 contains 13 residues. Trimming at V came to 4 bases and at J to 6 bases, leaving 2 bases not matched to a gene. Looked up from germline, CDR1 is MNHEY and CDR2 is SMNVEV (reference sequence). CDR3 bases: TGTGCCAGCAGTTGGGACAGGGGGTCCGAGCAGTACTTC. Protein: CASSWDRGSEQYF.

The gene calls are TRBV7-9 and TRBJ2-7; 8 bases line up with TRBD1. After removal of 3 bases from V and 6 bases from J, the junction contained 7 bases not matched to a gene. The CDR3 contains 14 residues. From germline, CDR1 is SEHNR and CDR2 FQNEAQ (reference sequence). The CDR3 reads CASSFPGGAFEQYF. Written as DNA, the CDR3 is TGTGCCAGCAGCTTCCCAGGGGGCGCCTTCGAGCAGTACTTC.

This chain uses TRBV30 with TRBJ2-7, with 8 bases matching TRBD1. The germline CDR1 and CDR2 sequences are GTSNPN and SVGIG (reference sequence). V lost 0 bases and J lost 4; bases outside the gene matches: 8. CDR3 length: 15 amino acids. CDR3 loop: CAWSVGQGRLYEQYF. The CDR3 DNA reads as TGTGCCTGGAGTGTAGGACAGGGAAGGTTGTACGAGCAGTACTTC. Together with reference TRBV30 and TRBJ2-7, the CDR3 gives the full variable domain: SQTIHQWPATLVQPVGSPLSLECTVEGTSNPNLYWYRQAAGRGLQLLFYSVGIGQISSEVPQNLSASRPQDRQFILSSKKLLLSDSGFYLCAWSVGQGRLYEQYFGPGTRLTVT.

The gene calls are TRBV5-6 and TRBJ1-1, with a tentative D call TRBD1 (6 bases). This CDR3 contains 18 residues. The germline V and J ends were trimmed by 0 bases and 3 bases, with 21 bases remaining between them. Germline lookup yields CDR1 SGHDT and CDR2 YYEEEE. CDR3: CASSLDGGRLWMDTEAFF. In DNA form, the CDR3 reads TGTGCCAGCAGCTTGGATGGGGGGCGTCTCTGGATGGACACTGAAGCTTTCTTT.